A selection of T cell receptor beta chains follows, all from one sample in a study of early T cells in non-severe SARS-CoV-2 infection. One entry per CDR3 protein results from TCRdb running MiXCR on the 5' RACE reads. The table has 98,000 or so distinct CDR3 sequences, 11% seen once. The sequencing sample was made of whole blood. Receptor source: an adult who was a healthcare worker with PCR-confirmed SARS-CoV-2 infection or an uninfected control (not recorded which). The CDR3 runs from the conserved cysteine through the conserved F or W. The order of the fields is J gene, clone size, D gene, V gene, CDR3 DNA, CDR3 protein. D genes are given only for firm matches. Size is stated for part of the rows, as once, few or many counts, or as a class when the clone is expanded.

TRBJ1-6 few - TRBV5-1 TGCGCCAGCAGCTTGGAACAGGGTGTGATTAATTCACCCCTCCACTTT CASSLEQGVINSPLHF
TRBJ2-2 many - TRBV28 TGTGCCAGCACTACAGGGAGCACCGGGGAGCTGTTTTTT CASTTGSTGELFF
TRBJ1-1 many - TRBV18 TGTGCCAGCTGTCCGGACCGTAACACTGAAGCTTTCTTT CASCPDRNTEAFF
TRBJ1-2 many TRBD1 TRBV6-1 TGTGCCAGTAAATACGGTGGGACAGCCCCCTATGGCTACACCTTC CASKYGGTAPYGYTF
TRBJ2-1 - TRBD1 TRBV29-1 TGCAGCGTTGAGACCGGGACAGGGTCCCTCAATGAGCAGTTCTTC CSVETGTGSLNEQFF
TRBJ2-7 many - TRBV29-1 TGCAGCGTTGAAGACAGGGACTACGAGCAGTACTTC CSVEDRDYEQYF
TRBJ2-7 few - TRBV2 TGTGCCAGCAGTGAACAGGGGATCGGATACGAGCAGTACTTC CASSEQGIGYEQYF
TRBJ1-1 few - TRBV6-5 TGTGCCAGCAGTTACTCCCCCGGGAACACTGAAGCTTTCTTT CASSYSPGNTEAFF
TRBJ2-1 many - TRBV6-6 TGTGCCAGCAGCCCTTACGGGGTGAGCTCCTACAATGAGCAGTTCTTC CASSPYGVSSYNEQFF
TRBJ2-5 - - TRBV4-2 TGTGCCAGCAGCCCTTTCGGAGGAATAGCCACTCAGGAGACCCAGTACTTC CASSPFGGIATQETQYF
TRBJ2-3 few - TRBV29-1 TGCAGCGTTGAAGGTAGCCCGGGGAATACGCAGTATTTT CSVEGSPGNTQYF
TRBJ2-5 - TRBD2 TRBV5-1 TGCGCCAGCAGTTTACTAGCGGGAAATTCGAAGACCCAGTACTTC CASSLLAGNSKTQYF
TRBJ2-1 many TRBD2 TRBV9 TGTGCCAGCAGGGCCGGACTAGCGGGAGGGCCCGACAATGAGCAGTTCTTC CASRAGLAGGPDNEQFF
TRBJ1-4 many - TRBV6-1 TGTGCCAGCAGTTCGGGGCTCCGTAATGAAAAACTGTTTTTT CASSSGLRNEKLFF
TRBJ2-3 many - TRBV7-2 TGTGCCAGCAGCTTAGGTGGCACAGATACGCAGTATTTT CASSLGGTDTQYF
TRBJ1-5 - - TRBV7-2 TGTGCCAGCAGCTCCCAGGGATATAGCAATCAGCCCCAGCATTTT CASSSQGYSNQPQHF
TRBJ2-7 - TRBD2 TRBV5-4 TGTGTCAGCAGCTCACCGGGACTAGCGGGTCACGAGCAGTACTTC CVSSSPGLAGHEQYF
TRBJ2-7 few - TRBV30 TGTGCCTGGAGTGTACCGCGCAGGGCCTATGGTAACGAGCAGTACTTC CAWSVPRRAYGNEQYF
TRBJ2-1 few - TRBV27 TGTGCCAGCAGCCTCACAACAGGCTACAATGAGCAGTTCTTC CASSLTTGYNEQFF
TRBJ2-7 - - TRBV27 TGTGCCAGCAGTCCACGGGACTTCTCCATCGACTACGAGCAGTACTTC CASSPRDFSIDYEQYF
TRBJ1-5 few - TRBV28 TGTGCCAGCCTACGCGGGGACAACTTCCAGCCCCAGCATTTT CASLRGDNFQPQHF
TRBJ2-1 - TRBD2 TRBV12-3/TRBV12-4 TGTGCCAGCAGAGCCAGCGGGAGAGGGGTTGAGCAGTTCTTC CASRASGRGVEQFF
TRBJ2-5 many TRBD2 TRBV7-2 TGTGCCAGCAGACCACTAGCGGGGGCGCATCAAGAGACCCAGTACTTC CASRPLAGAHQETQYF
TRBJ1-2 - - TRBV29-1 TGCAGCGTTGAAGTGTGGGACTATCGTGGCTACACCTTC CSVEVWDYRGYTF
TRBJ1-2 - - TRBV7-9 TGTGCCAGCAGCTTAGCGCGGACAGCCCTGTACACCTTC CASSLARTALYTF
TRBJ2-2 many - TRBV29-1 TGCAGCGGTCTCGGACAGAACACCGGGGAGCTGTTTTTT CSGLGQNTGELFF
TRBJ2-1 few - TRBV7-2 TGTGCCAGCAGCTCCCTCGGGGGCTCCTACAATGAGCAGTTCTTC CASSSLGGSYNEQFF
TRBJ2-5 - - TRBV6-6 TGTGCCAGCAGTTACCAATTGGAACAAGAGACCCAGTACTTC CASSYQLEQETQYF
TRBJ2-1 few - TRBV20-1 TGCAGTGCTAGAGATTTGAGGCAAAACCTCTACAATGAGCAGTTCTTC CSARDLRQNLYNEQFF
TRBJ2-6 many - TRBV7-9 TGTGCCAGCAGCACCAGTTTCCGCTCTGGGGCCAACGTCCTGACTTTC CASSTSFRSGANVLTF
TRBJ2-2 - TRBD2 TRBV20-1 TGCAGTGCCCTAGCGGGCAGCACCGGGGAGCTGTTTTTT CSALAGSTGELFF
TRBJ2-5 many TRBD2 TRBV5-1 TGCGCCAGCAGCTGGATAACAGGGACTAGCGGGGAAGAGACCCAGTACTTC CASSWITGTSGEETQYF
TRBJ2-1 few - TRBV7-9 TGTGCCAGCAGCATCAGTAGCTCCTACAATGAGCAGTTCTTC CASSISSSYNEQFF
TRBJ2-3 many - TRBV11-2 TGTGCCAGCAGCCAACGGACAGGGAGGGAAACAGATACGCAGTATTTT CASSQRTGRETDTQYF
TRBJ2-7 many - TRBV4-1 TGCGCCAGCAGCCAAGTTGCCCAGGAGCAGTACTTC CASSQVAQEQYF
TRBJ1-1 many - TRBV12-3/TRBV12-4 TGTGCCAGCAGCACCCCCGACAGAACTGAAGCTTTCTTT CASSTPDRTEAFF
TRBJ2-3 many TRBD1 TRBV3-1 TGTGCCAGCAGCCCCAGACAGGGGACAACAGATACGCAGTATTTT CASSPRQGTTDTQYF
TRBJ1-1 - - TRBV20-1 TGCAGTGCCGCAGGACAGTTGGCGGGTGAAGCTTTCTTT CSAAGQLAGEAFF
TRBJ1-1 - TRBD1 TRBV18 TGTGCCAGCTCACCTACGACAGGGAGGGAATCGGAAGCTTTCTTT CASSPTTGRESEAFF
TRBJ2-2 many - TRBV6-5 TGTGCCAGCAGTAAATCTACCGGGGAGCTGTTTTTT CASSKSTGELFF
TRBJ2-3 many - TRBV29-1 TGCAGCGTTTCCCAGGGCCCAGATACGCAGTATTTT CSVSQGPDTQYF
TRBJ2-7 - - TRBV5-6 TGTGCCAGCAGCTTGGCCGCCAGGTTCGAGCAGTACTTC CASSLAARFEQYF
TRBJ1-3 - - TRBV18 TGTGCCAGCTCCTTAGCAGGAGGGCCCTCTGGAAACACCATATATTTT CASSLAGGPSGNTIYF
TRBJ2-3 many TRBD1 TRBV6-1 TGTGCCAGCAGCCCTGACAGGGGCGGGTCGATGAGTACGCAGTATTTT CASSPDRGGSMSTQYF
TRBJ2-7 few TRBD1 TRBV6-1 TGTGCCAGCAGTGTTTCGGGACAGGCTGACTACGAGCAGTACTTC CASSVSGQADYEQYF
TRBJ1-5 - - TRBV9 TGTACCAGCAGCGGGGACAACCGCAATCAGCCCCAGCATTTT CTSSGDNRNQPQHF
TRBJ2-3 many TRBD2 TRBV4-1 TGCGCCAGCAGCCGTCAACCGGGACTAGACACAGATACGCAGTATTTT CASSRQPGLDTDTQYF
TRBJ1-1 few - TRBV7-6 TGTGCCAGCAGCTTAGCATCAGTTCTGAACACTGAAGCTTTCTTT CASSLASVLNTEAFF
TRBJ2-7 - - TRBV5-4 TGTGCCAGCAGCCCAGAGGGACTGGTGCTTACGCAGCAGTACTTC CASSPEGLVLTQQYF